This T cell receptor (beta chain) is drawn from a study of blood T cell repertoires in COVID-19. Only in-frame clones appear in the TCRdb table, and some are missing; sequencing was by immunoSEQ multiplex PCR. The table lists roughly 100,000 clones, about four fifths of them singletons. Looked up from germline, CDR1 is SGHAT and CDR2 is FQNNGV. The CDR3 is made up of 16 amino acids. The ends lost 0 bases at V and 4 bases at J; junction bases unmatched: 5. The TCR sequence derives from a man at least 80 years old with acute or convalescent COVID-19. Sequencing was done on a sample of peripheral blood. V is TRBV11-2 and J is TRBJ1-3; 8 nucleotides align to TRBD1. CDR3 coding DNA: TGTGCCAGCAGCTTAGATCAGGGGGCTGGAGGAAACACCATATATTTT. As protein: CASSLDQGAGGNTIYF.